This is a list of T cell receptor beta chains from one sample in a study of spatial heterogeneity in lung cancer. TCRdb ran MiXCR on the 5' RACE reads and lists one entry per CDR3 protein. Here the sample spans 4,500 to 6,500 distinct CDR3 sequences, approximately 26% being singletons. The sample in question was lung tumor tissue, obtained at surgery. Source of these receptors: a male donor with early-stage non-small cell lung cancer. Both conserved end residues are part of each CDR3. A D gene is named only where the DNA matches it firmly. Rows may omit the clone size; those that give it use once, few, many or a size class.

V gene,D gene,clone size,CDR3 length,J gene,CDR3 DNA,CDR3 protein
TRBV5-1,-,many,16,TRBJ1-4,TGCGCCAGCAGCTTGGGGTTAGGGCAGTATAATGAAAAACTGTTTTTT,CASSLGLGQYNEKLFF
TRBV7-2,TRBD2,few,14,TRBJ2-1,TGTGCCAGCAGCTTAGTAACTAGCGGGAGGGAGCAGTTCTTC,CASSLVTSGREQFF
TRBV24-1,-,-,15,TRBJ2-5,TGTGCCACCAGTGACGGGGGGACAGCCCAAGAGACCCAGTACTTC,CATSDGGTAQETQYF
TRBV7-2,-,medium-sized,13,TRBJ1-2,TGTGCCAGCAGCTTAAGTTTTTCTCATGGCTACACCTTC,CASSLSFSHGYTF
TRBV7-9,-,medium-sized,14,TRBJ1-2,TGTGCCAGCGCCCCCGAGTTCAGGAACTATGGCTACACCTTC,CASAPEFRNYGYTF
TRBV5-1,TRBD1,-,17,TRBJ2-2,TGCGCCAGCAGCTTGTCCCCCGACAGGGTGGACACCGGGGAGCTGTTTTTT,CASSLSPDRVDTGELFF
TRBV13,TRBD2,few,15,TRBJ2-1,TGTGCCAGCAGCTTTGGACTAGCGGGAGGTCATGAGCAGTTCTTC,CASSFGLAGGHEQFF
TRBV5-6,TRBD1,few,15,TRBJ1-1,TGTGCCAGCAGCTTGTTCGACAGGGACCACACTGAAGCTTTCTTT,CASSLFDRDHTEAFF
TRBV7-3,TRBD1,medium-sized,15,TRBJ2-1,TGTGCCAGCAGCGTACAGGGGAATTCCGACAATGAGCAGTTCTTC,CASSVQGNSDNEQFF
TRBV5-1,TRBD2,-,16,TRBJ2-7,TGCGCCAGCAGTTTGACCCCTAGCGGGGCCGCCTACGAGCAGTACTTC,CASSLTPSGAAYEQYF
TRBV29-1,-,large,14,TRBJ1-2,TGCAGCGTTGAAAGGGCAGGTGTTAACTATGGCTACACCTTC,CSVERAGVNYGYTF
TRBV3-1,-,-,15,TRBJ2-1,TGTGCCAGCAGCCAAGTATGGCTAGCGGACAGTGAGCAGTTCTTC,CASSQVWLADSEQFF
TRBV28,-,few,14,TRBJ2-7,TGTGCCAGCAGTTTGACGCGGAGGGGCTACGAGCAGTACTTC,CASSLTRRGYEQYF
TRBV28,TRBD2,-,17,TRBJ2-7,TGTGCCAGCAGCCCCCGGGGTAGCGGGAGGGCCAACTACGAGCAGTACTTC,CASSPRGSGRANYEQYF
TRBV24-1,TRBD1,-,14,TRBJ2-3,TGTGCCACCAGTGAGACAGGGGGTGCTGATACGCAGTATTTT,CATSETGGADTQYF
TRBV6-6,-,medium-sized,12,TRBJ2-5,TGTGCCAGCACCGGGATAGGAGAGACCCAGTACTTC,CASTGIGETQYF
TRBV7-6,TRBD2,-,13,TRBJ2-1,TGTGCCAGCAGGGCTAGCGGCTACAATGAGCAGTTCTTC,CASRASGYNEQFF
TRBV7-9,-,medium-sized,15,TRBJ2-7,TGTGCCAGCAGCCCCATGGGGACTCAGACCTACGAGCAGTACTTC,CASSPMGTQTYEQYF
TRBV11-2,-,few,14,TRBJ1-1,TGTGCCAGCAGCTTTCAGACAGAGAACACTGAAGCTTTCTTT,CASSFQTENTEAFF
TRBV20-1,TRBD2,few,16,TRBJ2-1,TGCAGTGCTAGATGGCATAGCGGGACCAGCTTCAATGAGCAGTTCTTC,CSARWHSGTSFNEQFF
TRBV7-9,-,medium-sized,17,TRBJ1-1,TGTGCCAGCAGCTTAAGTGAGAATGTCTGGAGGGACACTGAAGCTTTCTTT,CASSLSENVWRDTEAFF
TRBV3-1,TRBD1,-,13,TRBJ2-7,TGTGCCAGCAGCTCAGGGGGTGCCTACGAGCAGTACTTC,CASSSGGAYEQYF
TRBV5-6,TRBD2,medium-sized,17,TRBJ2-5,TGTGCCAGCAGCTTGGCCCCCGGGACTAGCGAGGGTGAGACCCAGTACTTC,CASSLAPGTSEGETQYF
TRBV20-1,TRBD1,medium-sized,14,TRBJ1-5,TGCAGTGCAACCGGGACAGGTCACAATCAGCCCCAGCATTTT,CSATGTGHNQPQHF
TRBV19,-,many,14,TRBJ2-5,TGTGCCAGTAGTAATGCGGTGGGTACGGAGACCCAGTACTTC,CASSNAVGTETQYF